One T cell receptor beta chain is described in this entry. The target antigen is unknown. The sample originates from a study of cytomegalovirus exposure and HLA in healthy donors. The study ran its PCR with 60 Vbeta and 13 Jbeta primers. Measured with immunoSEQ multiplex PCR; TCRdb has only the in-frame clones, and not every one. The table includes about 250,000 clones, under 80% detected once. Study findings and constraints: Listed as cytomegalovirus-associated were approximately 160 TCR beta chains.

Looked up from germline, CDR1 is SGHAT and CDR2 is FQNNGV. Losses at the gene ends were 4 bases for V and 8 bases for J; bases not matched to a gene: 6. The CDR3 spans 14 residues. The sequenced sample consisted of PBMCs. V usage is TRBV11-2 and J usage is TRBJ1-3; 9 nucleotides match TRBD1. The sequence came from a female donor in good health and CMV-seronegative. This CDR3 reads CASSWGQGSYTIYF. DNA for the CDR3: TGTGCCAGCAGCTGGGGACAGGGCTCTTACACCATATATTTT.